A few counts support the clone carrying this TCR beta chain. Antigen specificity is unknown. The data are from a study of T cells after yellow fever vaccination. Study-wide results and limits: The CD4 and CD8 compartments had a small share of their clonotypes in common. Weaker overall was a secondary response that nonetheless peaked faster, on day 5 versus 15.

TCRdb recomputed calls from the 5' RACE reads with MiXCR, one row per CDR3 protein. The sample holds 620,000 or so distinct CDR3 sequences, about 15% seen once. V was pared by 5 bases and J by 4 bases, with 13 bases of the junction left unmatched. The CDR3 is 16 residues long. V and J are TRBV12-3 or TRBV12-4 and TRBJ1-1; the match to TRBD1 covers 7 bases. The sequencing used PBMCs, collected 5 to 6 days after the first yellow fever vaccination. The clonotype originates from a man aged 18 to 30 who received the YFV17D yellow fever vaccine. CDR3 DNA sequence: TGTGCCAGCAGTCTGACAGGGACTCATATCGGCACTGAAGCTTTCTTT. It specifies CASSLTGTHIGTEAFF.